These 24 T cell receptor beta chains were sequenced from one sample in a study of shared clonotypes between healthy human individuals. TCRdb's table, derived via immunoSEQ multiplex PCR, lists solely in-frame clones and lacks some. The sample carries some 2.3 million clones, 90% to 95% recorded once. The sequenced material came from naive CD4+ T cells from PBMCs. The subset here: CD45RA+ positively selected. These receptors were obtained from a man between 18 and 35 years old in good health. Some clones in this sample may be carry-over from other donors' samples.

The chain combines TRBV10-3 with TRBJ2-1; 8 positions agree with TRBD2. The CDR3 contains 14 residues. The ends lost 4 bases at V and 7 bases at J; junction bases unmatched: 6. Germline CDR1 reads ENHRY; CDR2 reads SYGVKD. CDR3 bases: TGTGCCATCAGTGCGGGAGGGCTAGGGAATGAGCAGTTCTTC. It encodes CAISAGGLGNEQFF.

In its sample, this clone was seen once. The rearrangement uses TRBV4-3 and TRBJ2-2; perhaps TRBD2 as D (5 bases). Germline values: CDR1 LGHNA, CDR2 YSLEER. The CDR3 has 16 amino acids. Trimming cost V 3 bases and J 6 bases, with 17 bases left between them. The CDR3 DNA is TGCGCCAGCAGCCAGGGAGTCTACGTTGGGGCCGGGGAGCTGTTTTTT. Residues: CASSQGVYVGAGELFF.

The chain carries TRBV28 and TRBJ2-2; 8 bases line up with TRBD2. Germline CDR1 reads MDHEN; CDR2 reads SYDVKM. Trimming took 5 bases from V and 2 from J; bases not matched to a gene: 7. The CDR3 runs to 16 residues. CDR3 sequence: CASSPWTSPNTGELFF. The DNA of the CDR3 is TGTGCCAGCAGTCCATGGACTAGCCCAAACACCGGGGAGCTGTTTTTT.

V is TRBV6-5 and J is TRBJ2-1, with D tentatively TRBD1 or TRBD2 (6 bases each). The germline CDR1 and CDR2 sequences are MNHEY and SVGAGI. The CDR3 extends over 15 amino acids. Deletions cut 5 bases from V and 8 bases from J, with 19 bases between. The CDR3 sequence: CASSVTGAGADEQFF. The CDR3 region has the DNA TGTGCCAGCAGTGTAACGGGGGCAGGGGCGGATGAGCAGTTCTTC.

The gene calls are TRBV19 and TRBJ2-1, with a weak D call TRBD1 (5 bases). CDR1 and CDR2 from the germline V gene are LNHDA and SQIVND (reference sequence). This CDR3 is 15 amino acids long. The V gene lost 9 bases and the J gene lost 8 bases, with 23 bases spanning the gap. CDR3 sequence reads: CASQRGQTLNDEQFF. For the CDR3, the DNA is TGTGCCAGCCAACGCGGACAAACCTTAAACGATGAGCAGTTCTTC.

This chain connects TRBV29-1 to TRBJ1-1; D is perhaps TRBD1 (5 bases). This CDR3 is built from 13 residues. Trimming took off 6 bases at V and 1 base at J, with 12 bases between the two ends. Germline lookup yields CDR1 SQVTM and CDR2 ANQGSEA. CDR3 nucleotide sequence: TGCAGCGTCCTGGGACCGCGGAACACTGAAGCTTTCTTT. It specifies CSVLGPRNTEAFF.

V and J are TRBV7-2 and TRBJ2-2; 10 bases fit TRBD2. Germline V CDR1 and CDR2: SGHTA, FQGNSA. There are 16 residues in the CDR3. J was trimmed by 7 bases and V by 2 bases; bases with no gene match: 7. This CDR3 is CASSLLASGSVGELFF. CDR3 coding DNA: TGTGCCAGCAGCTTATTGGCTAGCGGGAGCGTCGGGGAGCTGTTTTTT.

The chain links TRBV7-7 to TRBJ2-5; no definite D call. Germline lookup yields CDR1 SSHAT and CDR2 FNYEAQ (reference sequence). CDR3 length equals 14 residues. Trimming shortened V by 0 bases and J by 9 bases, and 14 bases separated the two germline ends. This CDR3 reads CASSLALGFEAQYF. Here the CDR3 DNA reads TGTGCCAGCAGCTTAGCCCTAGGTTTTGAGGCCCAGTACTTC.

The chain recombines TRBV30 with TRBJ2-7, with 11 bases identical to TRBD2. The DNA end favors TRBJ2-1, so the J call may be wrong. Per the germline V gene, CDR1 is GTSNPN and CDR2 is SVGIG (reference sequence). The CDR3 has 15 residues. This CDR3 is CAWRLAGASYNEQFF. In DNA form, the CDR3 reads TGTGCCTGGAGACTAGCGGGAGCCTCCTACAATGAGCAGTTCTTC.

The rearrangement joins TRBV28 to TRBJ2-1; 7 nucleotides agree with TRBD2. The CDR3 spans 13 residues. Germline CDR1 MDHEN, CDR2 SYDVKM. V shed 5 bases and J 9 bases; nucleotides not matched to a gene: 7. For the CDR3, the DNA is TGTGCCAGCAGTCGGGGGGTGCACTCTGAGCAGTTCTTC. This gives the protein CASSRGVHSEQFF.

The CDR3 sequence is CASSYLGEQPQHF. For the CDR3, the DNA is TGTGCCAGCAGTTACTTGGGGGAACAGCCCCAGCATTTT. The rearrangement uses TRBV6-6 and TRBJ1-5, with D possibly TRBD1 on 5 matching bases. Germline values: CDR1 MNHNY, CDR2 SVGAGI (reference sequence). This CDR3 is built from 13 residues. Trimming cost V 1 base and J 7 bases, with 8 bases left between them.

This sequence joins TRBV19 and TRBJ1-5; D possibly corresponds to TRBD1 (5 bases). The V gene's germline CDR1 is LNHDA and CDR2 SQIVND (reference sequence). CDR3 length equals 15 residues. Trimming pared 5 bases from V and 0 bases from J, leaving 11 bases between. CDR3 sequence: CASSQIRDSNQPQHF. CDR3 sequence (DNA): TGTGCCAGTAGTCAAATCAGGGATAGCAATCAGCCCCAGCATTTT.

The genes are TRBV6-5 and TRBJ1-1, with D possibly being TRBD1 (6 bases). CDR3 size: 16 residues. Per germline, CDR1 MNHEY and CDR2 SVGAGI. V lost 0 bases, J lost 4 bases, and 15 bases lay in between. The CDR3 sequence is CASSYSTTPGATEAFF. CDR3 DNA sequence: TGTGCCAGCAGTTACTCTACCACGCCGGGGGCCACTGAAGCTTTCTTT.

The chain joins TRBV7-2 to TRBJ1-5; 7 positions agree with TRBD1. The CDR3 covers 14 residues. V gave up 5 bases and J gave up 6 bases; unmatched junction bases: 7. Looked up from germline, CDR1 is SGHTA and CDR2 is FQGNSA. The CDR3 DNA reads TGTGCCAGCAGCCCCGACAGGGCCGCTCAGCCCCAGCATTTT. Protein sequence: CASSPDRAAQPQHF.

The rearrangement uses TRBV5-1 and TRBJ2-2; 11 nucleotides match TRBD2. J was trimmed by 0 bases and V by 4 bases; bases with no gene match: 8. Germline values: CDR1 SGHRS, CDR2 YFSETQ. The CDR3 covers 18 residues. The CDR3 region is CASSVGTSGVSNTGELFF. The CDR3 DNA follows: TGCGCCAGCAGCGTGGGGACTAGCGGAGTCTCGAACACCGGGGAGCTGTTTTTT.

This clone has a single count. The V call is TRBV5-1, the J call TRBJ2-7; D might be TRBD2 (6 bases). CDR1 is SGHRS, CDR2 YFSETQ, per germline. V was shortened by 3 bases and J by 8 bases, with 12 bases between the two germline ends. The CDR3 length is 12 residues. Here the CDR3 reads CASSSTEGQQYF. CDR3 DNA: TGCGCCAGCAGCTCAACGGAGGGACAGCAGTACTTC.

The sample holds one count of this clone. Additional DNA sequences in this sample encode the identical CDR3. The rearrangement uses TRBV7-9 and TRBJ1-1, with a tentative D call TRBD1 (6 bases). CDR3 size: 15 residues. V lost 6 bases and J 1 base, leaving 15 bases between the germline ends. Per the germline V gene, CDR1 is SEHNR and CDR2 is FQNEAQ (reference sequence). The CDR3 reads CASSPRQAGNTEAFF. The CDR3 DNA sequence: TGTGCCAGCAGTCCGAGACAGGCTGGGAACACTGAAGCTTTCTTT.

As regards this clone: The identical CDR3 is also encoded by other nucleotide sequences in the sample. This CDR3 is CAWSVGGADTQYF. CDR3 nucleotide sequence: TGTGCCTGGAGCGTCGGTGGCGCAGATACGCAGTATTTT. The J gene is TRBJ2-3, the V gene TRBV30, with D uncertain. Germline V gives CDR1 GTSNPN, CDR2 SVGIG (reference sequence). The V and J ends lost 3 bases and 4 bases respectively, with 11 bases between them. This CDR3 is 13 amino acids long. The complete variable domain, with remaining parts taken from reference TRBV30 and TRBJ2-3, reads SQTIHQWPATLVQPVGSPLSLECTVEGTSNPNLYWYRQAAGRGLQLLFYSVGIGQISSEVPQNLSASRPQDRQFILSSKKLLLSDSGFYLCAWSVGGADTQYFGPGTRLTVL.

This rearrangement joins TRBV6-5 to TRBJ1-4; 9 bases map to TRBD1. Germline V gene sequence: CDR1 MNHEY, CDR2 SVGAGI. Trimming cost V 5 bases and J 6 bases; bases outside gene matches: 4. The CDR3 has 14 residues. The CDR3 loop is CASSRDRAYEKLFF. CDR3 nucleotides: TGTGCCAGCAGTCGGGACAGGGCGTATGAAAAACTGTTTTTT.

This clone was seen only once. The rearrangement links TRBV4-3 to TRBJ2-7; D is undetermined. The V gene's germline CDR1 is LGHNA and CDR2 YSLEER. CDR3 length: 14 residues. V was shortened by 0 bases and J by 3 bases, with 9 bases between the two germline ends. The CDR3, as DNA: TGCGCCAGCAGCCAAGAAAACTGGTACTACGAGCAGTACTTC. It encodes CASSQENWYYEQYF.

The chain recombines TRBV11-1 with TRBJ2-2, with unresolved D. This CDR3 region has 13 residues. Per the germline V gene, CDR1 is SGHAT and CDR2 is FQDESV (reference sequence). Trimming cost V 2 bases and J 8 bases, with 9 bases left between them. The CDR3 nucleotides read TGTGCCAGCAGCTTACTAGTGGAGGGGGAGCTGTTTTTT. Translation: CASSLLVEGELFF.

For the CDR3, the DNA is TGTGCCAGCAGCGTGCAGGCCGCTAACTATGGCTACACCTTC. Its protein is CASSVQAANYGYTF. The chain uses TRBV9 and TRBJ1-2; D remains unclear. Per the germline V gene, CDR1 is SGDLS and CDR2 is YYNGEE. Trimming cost V 2 bases and J 0 bases, with 8 bases left between them. The CDR3 is made up of 14 amino acids.

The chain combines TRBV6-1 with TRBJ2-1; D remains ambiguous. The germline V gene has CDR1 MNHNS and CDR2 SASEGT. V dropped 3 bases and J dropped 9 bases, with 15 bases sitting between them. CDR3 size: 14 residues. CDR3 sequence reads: CASSEGIPTVEQFF. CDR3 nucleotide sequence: TGTGCCAGCAGTGAGGGTATTCCGACTGTTGAGCAGTTCTTC.

DNA for the CDR3: TGTGCCAGCAGCTTCCGGGACAGGGAAGAGACCCAGTACTTC. Translated, it gives CASSFRDREETQYF. The rearrangement links TRBV5-4 to TRBJ2-5; 9 nucleotides align to TRBD1. J gave up 3 bases and V 2 bases, and 2 bases lay outside the gene matches. In germline, CDR1 is SGHNT, CDR2 YYREEE (reference sequence). The CDR3 loop spans 14 amino acids. Supplemented by reference TRBV5-4 and TRBJ2-5, the full variable domain reads ETGVTQSPTHLIKTRGQQVTLRCSSQSGHNTVSWYQQALGQGPQFIFQYYREEENGRGNFPPRFSGLQFPNYSSELNVNALELDDSALYLCASSFRDREETQYFGPGTRLLVL.